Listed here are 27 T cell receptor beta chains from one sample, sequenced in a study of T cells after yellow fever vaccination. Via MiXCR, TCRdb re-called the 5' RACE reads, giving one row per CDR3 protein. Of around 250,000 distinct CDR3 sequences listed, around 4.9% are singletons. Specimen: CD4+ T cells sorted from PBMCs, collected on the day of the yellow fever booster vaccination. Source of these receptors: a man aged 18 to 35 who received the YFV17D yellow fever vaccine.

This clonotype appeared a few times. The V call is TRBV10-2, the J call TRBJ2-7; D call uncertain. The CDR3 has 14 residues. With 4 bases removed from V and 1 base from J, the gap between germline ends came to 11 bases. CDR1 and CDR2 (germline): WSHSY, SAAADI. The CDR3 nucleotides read TGCGCCAGCAGTGGCACAGCTAATTCCTACGAGCAGTACTTC. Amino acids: CASSGTANSYEQYF.

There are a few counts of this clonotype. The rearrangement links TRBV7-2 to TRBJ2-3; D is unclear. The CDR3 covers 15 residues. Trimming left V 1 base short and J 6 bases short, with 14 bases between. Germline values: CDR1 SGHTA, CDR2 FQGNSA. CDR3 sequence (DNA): TGTGCCAGCAGCTTAGAGCTTAGGGTAGTCGATACGCAGTATTTT. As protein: CASSLELRVVDTQYF.

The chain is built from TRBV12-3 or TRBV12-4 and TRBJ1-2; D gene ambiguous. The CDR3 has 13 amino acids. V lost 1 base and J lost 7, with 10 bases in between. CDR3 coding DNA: TGTGCCAGCAGTTTAGGACTGAGGGTTGGCTACACCTTC. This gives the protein CASSLGLRVGYTF.

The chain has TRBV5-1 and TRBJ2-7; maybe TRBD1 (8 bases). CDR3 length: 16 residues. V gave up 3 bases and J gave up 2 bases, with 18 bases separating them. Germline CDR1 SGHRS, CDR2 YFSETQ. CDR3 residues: CASSWGGQVLTYEQYF. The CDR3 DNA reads TGCGCCAGCAGCTGGGGGGGACAGGTACTTACCTACGAGCAGTACTTC.

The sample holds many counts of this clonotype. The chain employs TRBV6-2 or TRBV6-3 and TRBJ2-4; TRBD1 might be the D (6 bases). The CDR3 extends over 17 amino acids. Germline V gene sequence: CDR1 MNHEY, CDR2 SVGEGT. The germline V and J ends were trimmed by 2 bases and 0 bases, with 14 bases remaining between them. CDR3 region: CASSYEGTSVAKNIQYF. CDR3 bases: TGTGCCAGCAGTTACGAGGGGACATCTGTAGCCAAAAACATTCAGTACTTC.

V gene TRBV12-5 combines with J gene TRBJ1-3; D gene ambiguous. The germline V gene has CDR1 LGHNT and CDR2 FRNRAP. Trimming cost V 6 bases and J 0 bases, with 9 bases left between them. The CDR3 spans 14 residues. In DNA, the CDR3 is TGTGCTAGTGGCCTTCAGAACTCTGGAAACACCATATATTTT. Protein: CASGLQNSGNTIYF.

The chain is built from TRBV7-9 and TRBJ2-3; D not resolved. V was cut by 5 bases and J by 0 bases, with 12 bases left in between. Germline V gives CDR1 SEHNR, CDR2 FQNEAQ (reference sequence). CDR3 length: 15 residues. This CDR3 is CASSPDGVSTDTQYF. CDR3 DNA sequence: TGTGCCAGCAGCCCGGACGGAGTTAGCACAGATACGCAGTATTTT.

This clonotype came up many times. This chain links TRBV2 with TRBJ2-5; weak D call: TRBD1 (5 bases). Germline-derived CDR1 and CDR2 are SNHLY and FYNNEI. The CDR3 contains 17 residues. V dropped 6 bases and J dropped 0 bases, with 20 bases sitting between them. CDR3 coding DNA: TGTGCCAGCAGGGAGACCCTGACAGCCCGATACCAAGAGACCCAGTACTTC. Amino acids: CASRETLTARYQETQYF.

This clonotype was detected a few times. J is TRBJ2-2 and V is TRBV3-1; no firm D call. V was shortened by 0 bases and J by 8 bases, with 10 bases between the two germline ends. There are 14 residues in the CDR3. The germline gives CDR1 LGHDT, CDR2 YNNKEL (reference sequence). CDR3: CASSQDALRGELFF. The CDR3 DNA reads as TGTGCCAGCAGCCAAGATGCACTCCGGGGGGAGCTGTTTTTT.

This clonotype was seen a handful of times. CDR3 sequence reads: CASMTSEIHNEQFF. The DNA for the CDR3 is TGTGCCAGCATGACTTCTGAGATCCACAATGAGCAGTTCTTC. The chain is built from TRBV2 and TRBJ2-1; no definite D call. The germline V gene has CDR1 SNHLY and CDR2 FYNNEI. Trimming pared 7 bases from V and 5 bases from J, leaving 15 bases between. The CDR3 consists of 14 residues.

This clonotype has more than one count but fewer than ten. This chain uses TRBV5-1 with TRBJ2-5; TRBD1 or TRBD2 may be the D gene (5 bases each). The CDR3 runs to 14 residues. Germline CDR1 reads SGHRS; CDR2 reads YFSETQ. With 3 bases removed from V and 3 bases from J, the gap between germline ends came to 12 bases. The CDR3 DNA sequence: TGCGCCAGCAGCTGGGGGATAACTGAAGAGACCCAGTACTTC. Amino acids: CASSWGITEETQYF.

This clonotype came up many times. This chain's CDR3 is CARQEPGFSYNEQFF. CDR3 sequence (DNA): TGTGCCAGGCAAGAGCCAGGATTCTCCTACAATGAGCAGTTCTTC. This chain uses TRBV5-5 with TRBJ2-1; D is ambiguous. The germline V gene has CDR1 SGHKS and CDR2 YYEKEE (reference sequence). This CDR3 is 15 amino acids long. V lost 8 bases and J 0 bases, leaving 15 bases between the germline ends.

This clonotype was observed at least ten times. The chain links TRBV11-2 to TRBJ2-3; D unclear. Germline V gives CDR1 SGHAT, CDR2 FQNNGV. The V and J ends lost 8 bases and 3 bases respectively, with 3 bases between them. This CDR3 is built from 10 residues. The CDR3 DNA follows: TGTGCCAGCGGTACAGATACGCAGTATTTT. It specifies CASGTDTQYF.

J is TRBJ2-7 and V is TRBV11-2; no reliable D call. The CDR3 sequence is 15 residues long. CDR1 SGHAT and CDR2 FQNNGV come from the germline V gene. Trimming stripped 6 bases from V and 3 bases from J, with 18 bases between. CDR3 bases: TGTGCCAGCAGATCCTTGTTATCACGGAGCTACGAGCAGTACTTC. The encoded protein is CASRSLLSRSYEQYF.

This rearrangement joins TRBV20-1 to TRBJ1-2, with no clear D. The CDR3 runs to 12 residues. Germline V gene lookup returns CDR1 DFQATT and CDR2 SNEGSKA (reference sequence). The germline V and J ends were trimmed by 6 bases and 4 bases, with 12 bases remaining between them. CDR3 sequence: CSARQQIYGYTF. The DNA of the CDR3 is TGCAGTGCGAGGCAGCAGATCTATGGCTACACCTTC.

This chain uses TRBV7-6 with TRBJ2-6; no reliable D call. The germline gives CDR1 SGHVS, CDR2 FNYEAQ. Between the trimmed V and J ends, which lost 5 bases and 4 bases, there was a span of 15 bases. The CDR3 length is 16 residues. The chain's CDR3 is CASSPYGPRGANVLTF. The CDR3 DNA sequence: TGTGCCAGCAGCCCTTATGGGCCCAGAGGGGCCAACGTCCTGACTTTC.

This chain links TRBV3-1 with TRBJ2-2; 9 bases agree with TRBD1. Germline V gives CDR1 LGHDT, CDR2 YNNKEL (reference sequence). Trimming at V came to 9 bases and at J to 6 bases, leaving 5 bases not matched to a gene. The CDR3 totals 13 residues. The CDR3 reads CARNTGGPGELFF. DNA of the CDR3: TGTGCCAGGAACACAGGGGGCCCCGGGGAGCTGTTTTTT.

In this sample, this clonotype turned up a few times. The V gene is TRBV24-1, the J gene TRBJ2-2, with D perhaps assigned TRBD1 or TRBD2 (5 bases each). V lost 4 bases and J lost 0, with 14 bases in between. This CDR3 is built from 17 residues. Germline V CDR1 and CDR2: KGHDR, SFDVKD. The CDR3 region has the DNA TGTGCCACCAGTGACCACCCTGGGACGGCGAACACCGGGGAGCTGTTTTTT. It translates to CATSDHPGTANTGELFF.

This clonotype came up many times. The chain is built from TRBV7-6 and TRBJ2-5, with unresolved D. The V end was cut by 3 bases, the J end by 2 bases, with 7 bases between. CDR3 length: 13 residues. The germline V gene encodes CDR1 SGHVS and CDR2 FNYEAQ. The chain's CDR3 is CASSFGSQETQYF. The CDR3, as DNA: TGTGCCAGCAGCTTCGGCAGTCAAGAGACCCAGTACTTC. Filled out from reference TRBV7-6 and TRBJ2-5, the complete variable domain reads GAGVSQSPRYKVTKRGQDVALRCDPISGHVSLYWYRQALGQGPEFLTYFNYEAQQDKSGLPNDRFSAERPEGSISTLTIQRTEQRDSAMYRCASSFGSQETQYFGPGTRLLVL.

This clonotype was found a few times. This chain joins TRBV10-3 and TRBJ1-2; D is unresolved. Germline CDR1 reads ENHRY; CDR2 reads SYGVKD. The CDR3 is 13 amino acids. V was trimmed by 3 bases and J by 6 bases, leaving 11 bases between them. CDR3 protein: CAISDGSVDGYTF. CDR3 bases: TGTGCCATCAGTGATGGGTCCGTGGATGGCTACACCTTC.

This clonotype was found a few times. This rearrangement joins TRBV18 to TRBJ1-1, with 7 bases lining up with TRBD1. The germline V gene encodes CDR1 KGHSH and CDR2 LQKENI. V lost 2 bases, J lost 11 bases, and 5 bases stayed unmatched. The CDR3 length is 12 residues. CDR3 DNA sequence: TGTGCCAGCTCACCATCCCAGGGGGAGGCTTTCTTT. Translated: CASSPSQGEAFF.

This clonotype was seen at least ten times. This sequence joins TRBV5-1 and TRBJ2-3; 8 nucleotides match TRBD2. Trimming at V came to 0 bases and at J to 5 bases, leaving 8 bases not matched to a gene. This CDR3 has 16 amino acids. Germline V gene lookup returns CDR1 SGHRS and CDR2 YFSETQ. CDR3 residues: CASSLAPSGPGDTQYF. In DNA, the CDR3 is TGCGCCAGCAGCTTGGCGCCTAGCGGGCCCGGAGATACGCAGTATTTT.

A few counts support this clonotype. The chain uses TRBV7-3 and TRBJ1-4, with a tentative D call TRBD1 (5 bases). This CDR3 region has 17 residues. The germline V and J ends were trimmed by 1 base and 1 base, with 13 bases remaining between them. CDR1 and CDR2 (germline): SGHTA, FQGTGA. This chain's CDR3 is CASSLKGSGRTNEKLFF. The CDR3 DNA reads TGTGCCAGCAGCTTAAAGGGGAGCGGGAGAACTAATGAAAAACTGTTTTTT.

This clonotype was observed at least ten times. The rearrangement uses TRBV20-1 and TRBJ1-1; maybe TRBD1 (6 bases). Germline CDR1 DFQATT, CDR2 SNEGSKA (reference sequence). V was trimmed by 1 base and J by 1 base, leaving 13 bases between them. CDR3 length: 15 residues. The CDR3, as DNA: TGCAGTGCTAGAGGGGGGGCAGTCCGGAACACTGAAGCTTTCTTT. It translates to CSARGGAVRNTEAFF.

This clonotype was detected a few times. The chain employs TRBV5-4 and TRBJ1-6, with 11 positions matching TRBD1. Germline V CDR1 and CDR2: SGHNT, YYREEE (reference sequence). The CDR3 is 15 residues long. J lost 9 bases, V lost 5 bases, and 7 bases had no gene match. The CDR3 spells CASSPRDRGISPLHF. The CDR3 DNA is TGTGCCAGCAGTCCCCGGGACAGGGGGATTTCACCCCTCCACTTT.

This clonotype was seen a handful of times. The CDR3 bases are TGCGCCAGCAGCTTCGACAGGGGGCGGACTGAAGCTTTCTTT. Translation gives CASSFDRGRTEAFF. The chain recombines TRBV5-1 with TRBJ1-1, with TRBD1 identical over 10 bases. Germline trimming cut 2 bases from V and 5 bases from J; bases unmatched to any gene: 3. This CDR3 is built from 14 residues. CDR1 is SGHRS, CDR2 YFSETQ, per germline.

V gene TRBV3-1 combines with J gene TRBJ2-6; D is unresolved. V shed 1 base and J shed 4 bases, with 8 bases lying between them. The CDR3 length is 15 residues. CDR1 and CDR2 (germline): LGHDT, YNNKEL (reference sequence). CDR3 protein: CASSQGVPGANVLTF. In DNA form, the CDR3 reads TGTGCCAGCAGCCAAGGCGTGCCCGGGGCCAACGTCCTGACTTTC.